Reported below is one T cell receptor beta chain. Its antigen remains unknown. Primed by a sample-barcoded 5' primer and a J-beta primer mix, a second PCR proceeded for about 6 to 11 cycles. TCRdb re-called the 5' RACE reads with MiXCR, one entry per CDR3 protein. Counted here are over 950,000 distinct CDR3 sequences, just over 50% occurring once; the ten biggest clones make up about a fifth. Germline values: CDR1 MNHNS, CDR2 SASEGT. V dropped 3 bases and J dropped 0 bases, with 15 bases sitting between them. This CDR3 is built from 17 residues. Healthy Caucasians from Russia aged about 6 to 95 served as donors. The data stem from a study of blood T cells in healthy people across ages. Study findings and constraints: Across samples, TCR beta diversity tracked strongly with naive T cell percentage. A greater number of naive CD4+ cells and higher diversity distinguished long-lived donors from aged donors. Age brought a roughly linear fall in TCR beta diversity measured per million T cells.

The sequencing sample was made of blood. The sequence was obtained from an older woman in good health. V usage is TRBV6-1 and J usage is TRBJ2-1; a weak D match, TRBD2 (6 bases). DNA for the CDR3: TGTGCCAGCAGTGATAGGGGTCTAGCGAGCTCCTACAATGAGCAGTTCTTC. Protein sequence: CASSDRGLASSYNEQFF.